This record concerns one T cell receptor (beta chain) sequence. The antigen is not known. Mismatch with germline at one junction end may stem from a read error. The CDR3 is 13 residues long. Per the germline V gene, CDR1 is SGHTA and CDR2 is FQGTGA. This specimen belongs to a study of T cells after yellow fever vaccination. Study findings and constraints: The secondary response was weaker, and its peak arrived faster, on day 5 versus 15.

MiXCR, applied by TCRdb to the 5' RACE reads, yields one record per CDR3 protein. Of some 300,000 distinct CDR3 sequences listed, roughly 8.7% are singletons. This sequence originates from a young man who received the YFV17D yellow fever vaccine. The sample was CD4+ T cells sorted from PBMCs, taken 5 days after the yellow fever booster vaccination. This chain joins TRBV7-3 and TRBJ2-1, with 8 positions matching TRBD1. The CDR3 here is CASSLDRDNEQLF. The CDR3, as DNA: TGTGCCAGCAGCCTGGACAGGGACAATGAGCAGTTATTC.